Below are 14 T cell receptor beta chains sequenced from a single sample in a study of OX40 agonist ivuxolimab in advanced cancers. The library relied on the immunoSEQ multiplex PCR assay. This immuneACCESS table, as held by TCRdb, lists in-frame sequences with V and J called but not all clones. Of the missing ones, under half trace to an unresolved V gene in checked studies; the others have no known cause. Recorded for this sample are 70,000 to 95,000 clones; 85% to 95% of them occurred a single time. The ten largest make up over 2% of the sample. Sequencing was performed on CD4+ or CD8+ T cells sorted from blood, taken in a trial of the OX40 agonist ivuxolimab. These TCRs come from an adult with an advanced solid tumor such as melanoma, head and neck, liver or kidney cancer.

The CDR3 loop reads CASSYSGAENSPLHF. The DNA of the CDR3 is TGTGCCAGCAGTTACTCCGGGGCAGAAAATTCACCCCTCCACTTT. This chain connects TRBV6-5 to TRBJ1-6; tentatively, D is TRBD1 (5 bases). The V end lost 0 bases, the J end lost 7 bases, and 10 bases lay between the germline ends. The length of the CDR3 is 15 residues. Germline V CDR1 and CDR2: MNHEY, SVGAGI.

The rearrangement uses TRBV7-6 and TRBJ2-7; no clear D gene. Trimming pared 4 bases from V and 3 bases from J, leaving 10 bases between. CDR1 SGHVS and CDR2 FNYEAQ come from the germline V gene. This CDR3 has 13 amino acids. CDR3 DNA sequence: TGTGCCAGCAGCTACCGGCAAGGCTACGAGCAGTACTTC. Translating gives CASSYRQGYEQYF.

The chain carries TRBV28 and TRBJ2-3; TRBD2 aligns across 13 bases. The CDR3 extends over 16 amino acids. The junction had 7 bases not matched to a gene; V was cut back by 6 bases and J by 4 bases. Germline V gives CDR1 MDHEN, CDR2 SYDVKM. The CDR3 protein is CASSSLAGGPPDTQYF. For the CDR3, the DNA is TGTGCCAGCAGCTCACTAGCGGGGGGGCCCCCAGATACGCAGTATTTT.

The chain has TRBV5-4 and TRBJ2-7, with D possibly matching TRBD2 (5 bases). This CDR3 has 12 residues. Trimming shortened V by 7 bases and J by 10 bases, and 18 bases separated the two germline ends. CDR1 is SGHNT, CDR2 YYREEE, per germline (reference sequence). DNA for the CDR3: TGTGCCAGCGGTGAGGGTTCTTTGAGTCAGTACTTC. It codes for CASGEGSLSQYF.

Turning to this clone: Compared with germline, one end of the junction differs, possibly owing to a read error. The chain couples TRBV5-1 to TRBJ2-7, with D unclear. This CDR3 is built from 12 residues. Germline-derived CDR1 and CDR2 are SGHRS and YFSETQ. CDR3 sequence reads: CASSTNPYEQYF. Here the CDR3 DNA reads TGTGCCAGCAGCACCAACCCCTACGAGCAGTACTTC.

The chain is built from TRBV15 and TRBJ1-5, with no clear D. The germline CDR1 and CDR2 sequences are LNHNV and YYDKDF (reference sequence). Trimming shortened V by 0 bases and J by 12 bases, and 12 bases separated the two germline ends. The CDR3 extends over 13 amino acids. The CDR3 protein is CATSRDAPADQHF. DNA of the CDR3: TGTGCCACCAGCAGAGATGCCCCCGCAGACCAGCATTTT.

The V and J genes are TRBV27 and TRBJ1-2; D ambiguous. Germline V CDR1 and CDR2: MNHEY, SMNVEV (reference sequence). CDR3 size: 16 residues. V was cut by 3 bases and J by 0 bases, with 14 bases left in between. DNA for the CDR3: TGTGCCAGCAGTTTTGTTCTCGGGGAAGCTAACTATGGCTACACCTTC. Translation gives CASSFVLGEANYGYTF.

The chain's CDR3 is CASSLRGAPSVDTQYF. DNA for the CDR3: TGTGCCAGCAGCTTGAGGGGGGCCCCTAGCGTGGATACGCAGTATTTT. This chain links TRBV5-5 with TRBJ2-3, with D perhaps being TRBD1 or TRBD2 (6 bases each). V was shortened by 1 base and J by 6 bases, with 18 bases between the two germline ends. The CDR3 extends over 16 amino acids. Germline loops: CDR1 SGHKS, CDR2 YYEKEE (reference sequence).

The rearrangement uses TRBV15 and TRBJ1-2; the D is unclear. The CDR3 has 11 residues. Trimming shortened V by 6 bases and J by 4 bases, and 6 bases separated the two germline ends. CDR1 LNHNV and CDR2 YYDKDF come from the germline V gene (reference sequence). CDR3 sequence: CATRRAYGYTF. In DNA, the CDR3 is TGTGCCACCAGACGTGCCTATGGCTACACCTTC.

The chain employs TRBV5-1 and TRBJ2-2; D is unresolved. Trimming took off 2 bases at V and 6 bases at J, with 23 bases between the two ends. This CDR3 is 18 amino acids long. CDR1 is SGHRS, CDR2 YFSETQ, per germline. CDR3 nucleotide sequence: TGCGCCAGCAGCTTCCGCCTGGCAGAACCTAGTATCCCCGGGGAGCTGTTTTTT. It specifies CASSFRLAEPSIPGELFF. The entire variable domain, with the rest obtained from reference TRBV5-1 and TRBJ2-2, is as follows: KAGVTQTPRYLIKTRGQQVTLSCSPISGHRSVSWYQQTPGQGLQFLFEYFSETQRNKGNFPGRFSGRQFSNSRSEMNVSTLELGDSALYLCASSFRLAEPSIPGELFFGEGSRLTVL.

The chain couples TRBV6-1 to TRBJ2-3; the D is unclear. Trimming took 7 bases from V and 5 from J, leaving 10 bases between them. CDR1 and CDR2 from the germline V gene are MNHNS and SASEGT. This CDR3 comprises 12 residues. CDR3 DNA: TGTGCCAGCATAGGGCCCCGAGATACGCAGTATTTT. It translates to CASIGPRDTQYF.

This chain links TRBV30 with TRBJ2-7; a weak D match, TRBD2 (5 bases). The V gene's germline CDR1 is GTSNPN and CDR2 SVGIG (reference sequence). The germline V and J ends were trimmed by 0 bases and 5 bases, with 8 bases remaining between them. The CDR3 consists of 12 residues. The CDR3, as DNA: TGTGCCTGGAGTGTACGGGATGACGAGCAGTACTTC. Translating gives CAWSVRDDEQYF.

The V gene is TRBV13, the J gene TRBJ2-7, with D unresolved. V shed 5 bases and J shed 7 bases, with 21 bases lying between them. Germline CDR1 is PRHDT and CDR2 is FYEKMQ (reference sequence). This CDR3 has 15 residues. The chain's CDR3 is CASSPTGRGFGEQYF. CDR3 DNA: TGTGCCAGCAGCCCCACCGGACGCGGTTTTGGGGAGCAGTACTTC.

The V gene is TRBV27, the J gene TRBJ2-1; D may be TRBD1 or TRBD2 (5 bases each). The CDR3 runs to 16 residues. V shed 5 bases and J shed 12 bases, with 26 bases lying between them. Germline CDR1 is MNHEY and CDR2 is SMNVEV (reference sequence). The CDR3, as DNA: TGTGCCAGCAGTGCGGCCGGGACCCAGGCCCTTGTTCGGCAGTTCTTC. Translated: CASSAAGTQALVRQFF.